Shown below are 10 T cell receptor beta chains from a single sample sequenced in a study of OX40 agonist ivuxolimab in advanced cancers. Receptors were amplified or captured by the immunoSEQ multiplex PCR assay. The source is immuneACCESS, and TCRdb retained only in-frame sequences with V and J called. Part of the clones is not carried over; for the studies checked, unresolved V genes explain less than half of this, and the remainder is unexplained. The sample table lists more than 60,000 clones, around 92% of them with a count of one. 15% to 20% of the sample lies in the top ten. The sequencing used CD4+ or CD8+ T cells sorted from blood, collected in a trial of the OX40 agonist ivuxolimab. The receptors were sampled from an adult with an advanced solid tumor such as melanoma, head and neck, liver or kidney cancer.

The chain combines TRBV28 with TRBJ2-7; D possibly corresponds to TRBD1 (6 bases). The CDR3 covers 17 residues. Germline values: CDR1 MDHEN, CDR2 SYDVKM. The V end lost 2 bases, the J end lost 3 bases, and 20 bases lay between the germline ends. The CDR3 spells CASSLLRVRDTRYEQYF. Written as DNA, the CDR3 is TGTGCCAGCAGTTTACTCCGAGTACGGGACACGCGCTACGAGCAGTACTTC.

The genes are TRBV7-9 and TRBJ2-3; D ambiguous. The CDR3 has 13 residues. Deletions cut 5 bases from V and 5 bases from J, with 11 bases between. Germline V gene sequence: CDR1 SEHNR, CDR2 FQNEAQ (reference sequence). CDR3 sequence: CASSPTFEDTQYF. The CDR3 DNA reads as TGTGCCAGCAGCCCCACCTTTGAAGATACGCAGTATTTT.

The rearrangement joins TRBV19 to TRBJ1-3; D perhaps matches TRBD1 (5 bases). CDR3 length: 15 residues. Germline CDR1 and CDR2: LNHDA and SQIVND (reference sequence). The V end lost 5 bases, the J end lost 2 bases, and 13 bases lay between the germline ends. CDR3 region: CASSRARAPGNTIYF. DNA for the CDR3: TGTGCCAGTAGTCGTGCCAGGGCGCCTGGAAACACCATATATTTT.

This rearrangement joins TRBV27 to TRBJ2-1; maybe TRBD2 (6 bases). The CDR3 is 16 amino acids. Germline V CDR1 and CDR2: MNHEY, SMNVEV (reference sequence). Deletions cut 5 bases from V and 5 bases from J, with 19 bases between. CDR3 coding DNA: TGTGCCAGCAGTACCGACGGAGGGGAGCTAAACAATGAGCAGTTCTTC. This sequence encodes CASSTDGGELNNEQFF.

J is TRBJ1-5 and V is TRBV27; D is uncertain. The CDR3 contains 15 residues. Germline CDR1 is MNHEY and CDR2 is SMNVEV (reference sequence). With 5 bases removed from V and 7 bases from J, the gap between germline ends came to 18 bases. The CDR3 is CASSLYQSGRQPQHF. The CDR3 DNA follows: TGTGCCAGCAGTCTCTACCAGAGTGGTAGGCAGCCCCAGCATTTT.

The genes are TRBV19 and TRBJ1-1; D is uncertain. Between the trimmed V and J ends, which lost 1 base and 1 base, there was a span of 13 bases. Looked up from germline, CDR1 is LNHDA and CDR2 is SQIVND (reference sequence). The CDR3 runs to 16 residues. As DNA, the CDR3 is TGTGCCAGTAGTATAGGAGCCCAGGTAAGGAACACTGAAGCTTTCTTT. It specifies CASSIGAQVRNTEAFF.

This clone was picked up a small number of times. The J gene is TRBJ1-2, the V gene TRBV4-2; D is ambiguous. CDR3 length: 17 amino acids. Per germline, CDR1 LGHNA and CDR2 YNFKEQ. V was trimmed by 3 bases and J by 4 bases, leaving 21 bases between them. The CDR3 DNA sequence: TGTGCCAGCAGCCAGGACCGGGGTGGGAGGGATCCCTATGGCTACACCTTC. Its protein product is CASSQDRGGRDPYGYTF.

The V and J genes are TRBV27 and TRBJ1-1, with D perhaps matching TRBD1 (5 bases). The CDR3 sequence is 12 residues long. Trimming removed 8 bases from V and 4 bases from J, with 11 bases in between. Germline V gives CDR1 MNHEY, CDR2 SMNVEV (reference sequence). CDR3 sequence: CASRTGLTEAFF. Here the CDR3 DNA reads TGTGCCAGCCGCACAGGTCTCACTGAAGCTTTCTTT.

The chain is built from TRBV27 and TRBJ2-2, with a tentative D call TRBD1 (6 bases). Per germline, CDR1 MNHEY and CDR2 SMNVEV (reference sequence). Trimming took off 5 bases at V and 1 base at J, with 14 bases between the two ends. The CDR3 spans 16 residues. CDR3 sequence (DNA): TGTGCCAGCAGTCCATCAACAGGGAAGAACACCGGGGAGCTGTTTTTT. Amino acid sequence: CASSPSTGKNTGELFF.

The CDR3 loop is CAISAHGGTLEYNEQFF. The CDR3 DNA is TGTGCCATCAGTGCACACGGCGGGACTTTAGAGTACAATGAGCAGTTCTTC. The V and J genes are TRBV10-3 and TRBJ2-1; perhaps TRBD2 as D (6 bases). CDR1 is ENHRY and CDR2 is SYGVKD in the germline V gene. V lost 4 bases and J 4 bases, leaving 20 bases between the germline ends. This CDR3 region has 17 residues.